The present T cell receptor (beta chain) was sequenced within a study of T cell responses to AZD1222 COVID-19 vaccine. Findings of the study overall: Donors skewed white British and female; clonal diversity was possibly underestimated. The study found vaccine-associated CD4 TCRs spanning spike, dominant at 160-218 and 743-854.

As for this clone: Its antigen is unknown.

Using immunoSEQ multiplex PCR, the repertoire was profiled, and TCRdb retains in-frame clones only, with some absent. The table includes some 150,000 clones, about nine tenths detected once. This CDR3 spans 15 amino acids. Germline CDR1 and CDR2: SGHDT and YYEEEE. Losses at the gene ends were 6 bases for V and 3 bases for J; bases not matched to a gene: 7. This chain uses TRBV5-6 with TRBJ2-7; the match to TRBD1 covers 12 bases. This clonotype was obtained from an adult in good health. This specimen was peripheral blood, taken on day 0 of AZD1222 vaccination. CDR3 residues: CASIRDRGLNYEQYF. The CDR3 nucleotides read TGTGCCAGCATCCGGGACAGGGGGCTTAACTACGAGCAGTACTTC.